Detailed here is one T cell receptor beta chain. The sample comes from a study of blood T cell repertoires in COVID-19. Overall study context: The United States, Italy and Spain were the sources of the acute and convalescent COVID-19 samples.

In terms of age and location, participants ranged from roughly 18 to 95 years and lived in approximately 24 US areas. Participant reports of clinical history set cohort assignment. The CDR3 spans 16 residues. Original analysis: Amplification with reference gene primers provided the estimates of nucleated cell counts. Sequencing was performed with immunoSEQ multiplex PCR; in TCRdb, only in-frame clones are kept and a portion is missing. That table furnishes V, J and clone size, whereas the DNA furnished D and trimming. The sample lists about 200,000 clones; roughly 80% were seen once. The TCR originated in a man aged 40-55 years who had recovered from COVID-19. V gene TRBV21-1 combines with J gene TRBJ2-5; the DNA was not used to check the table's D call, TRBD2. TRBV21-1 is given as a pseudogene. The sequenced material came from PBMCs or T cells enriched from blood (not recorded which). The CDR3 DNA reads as TGTGCCAGCAGCAAAGTCCTCGGGGGAGCCGCGGAGACCCAGTACTTC. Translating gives CASSKVLGGAAETQYF.